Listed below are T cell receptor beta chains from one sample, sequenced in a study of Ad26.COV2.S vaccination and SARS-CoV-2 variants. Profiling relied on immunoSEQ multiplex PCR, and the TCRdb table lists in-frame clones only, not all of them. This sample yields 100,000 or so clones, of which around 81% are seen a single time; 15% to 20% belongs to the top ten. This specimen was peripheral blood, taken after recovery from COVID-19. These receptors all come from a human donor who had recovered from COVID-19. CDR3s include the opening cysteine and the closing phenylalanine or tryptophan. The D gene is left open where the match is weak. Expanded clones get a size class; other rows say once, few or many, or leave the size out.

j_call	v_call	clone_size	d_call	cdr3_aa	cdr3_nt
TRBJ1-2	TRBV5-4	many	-	CASRISGFNYGYTF	TGTGCCAGCAGGATTAGTGGGTTCAACTATGGCTACACCTTC
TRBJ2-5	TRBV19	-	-	CASSRGPEETQYF	TGTGCCAGTAGTAGAGGACCCGAGGAGACCCAGTACTTC
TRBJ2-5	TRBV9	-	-	CASSPWGSSAETQYF	TGTGCCAGCAGCCCCTGGGGGAGCTCTGCGGAGACCCAGTACTTC
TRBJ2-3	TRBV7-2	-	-	CASSLQYSTDTQYF	TGTGCCAGCAGTCTACAGTATAGCACAGATACGCAGTATTTT
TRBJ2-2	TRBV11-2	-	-	CASRNTGFGTPGELFF	TGTGCCAGCAGAAACACCGGGTTTGGTACACCGGGGGAGCTGTTTTTT
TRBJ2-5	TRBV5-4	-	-	CASSLGGAQETQYF	TGTGCCAGCAGCTTGGGGGGAGCTCAAGAGACCCAGTACTTC
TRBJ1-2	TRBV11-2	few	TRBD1	CASSRGTVSYGYTF	TGTGCCAGCAGCCGAGGGACAGTGAGCTATGGCTACACCTTC
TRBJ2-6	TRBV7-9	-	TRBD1	CAEGRTGVVKSGANVLTF	TGTGCCGAGGGAAGGACAGGGGTGGTGAAGTCTGGGGCCAACGTCCTGACTTTC
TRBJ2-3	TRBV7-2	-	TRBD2	CASSLWRGLSTDTQYF	TGTGCCAGCAGCTTATGGCGGGGGTTGAGCACAGATACGCAGTATTTT
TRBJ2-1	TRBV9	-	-	CASSPPYLDNEQFF	TGTGCCAGCAGCCCCCCGTATCTTGACAATGAGCAGTTCTTC
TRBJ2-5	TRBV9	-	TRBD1	CASSGGTGQETQYF	TGTGCCAGCAGCGGGGGGACAGGGCAAGAGACCCAGTACTTC
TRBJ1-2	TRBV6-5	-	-	CASRMTGSYGYTF	TGTGCCAGCAGGATGACAGGCAGCTATGGCTACACCTTC
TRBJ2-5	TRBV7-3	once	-	CASSFPWIRLETPETQYF	TGTGCCAGCAGCTTTCCGTGGATTAGATTGGAAACCCCAGAGACCCAGTACTTC
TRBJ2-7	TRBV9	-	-	CASSDSPQSGYEQYF	TGTGCCAGCAGTGACTCCCCCCAGTCGGGCTACGAGCAGTACTTC
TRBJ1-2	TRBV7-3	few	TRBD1	CASSLNRQGTDGYTF	TGTGCCAGCAGCTTAAACCGACAGGGGACTGATGGCTACACCTTC
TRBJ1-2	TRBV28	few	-	CASSIQNYGYTF	TGTGCCAGCAGTATACAAAATTATGGCTACACCTTC
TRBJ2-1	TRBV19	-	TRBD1	CASSITGGSYNEQFF	TGTGCCAGTAGTATAACAGGGGGCTCCTACAATGAGCAGTTCTTC
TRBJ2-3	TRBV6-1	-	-	CASSEGPGAPATQYF	TGTGCCAGCAGTGAAGGCCCAGGGGCACCCGCCACGCAGTATTTT